What follows is one TCR beta chain and its context. The data stem from a study of blood T cell repertoires in COVID-19. The overall study: There were acute and convalescent COVID-19 samples, and they came from the United States, Italy and Spain. T cells, B-cell-depleted T cells, or PBMCs provided the cDNA or gDNA that served as material.

Per germline, CDR1 SGDLS and CDR2 YYNGEE. This CDR3 has 16 amino acids. The V and J ends lost 0 bases and 4 bases, in that order; junction bases with no gene match: 5. Authors' processing steps: Cell counts per sample came from amplifying reference gene primers. Produced via immunoSEQ multiplex PCR; TCRdb's table is partial and in-frame only. Clonal size and the V and J genes are those of that table, whereas D and trimming came from the DNA. The profile shows hundreds of thousands of clones, nearly 90% of them singletons. The TCR comes from a woman under 30 who had recovered from COVID-19. V is TRBV9 and J is TRBJ2-1; 9 positions agree with TRBD2. The material sequenced was peripheral blood. The CDR3 loop reads CASSVGLAVIYNEQFF. The CDR3 nucleotides read TGTGCCAGCAGCGTAGGACTAGCGGTTATATACAATGAGCAGTTCTTC.